This is a list of T cell receptor beta chains from one sample in a study of blood T cell repertoires in COVID-19. The method was immunoSEQ multiplex PCR; TCRdb's version includes in-frame clones alone and lacks a portion of them. Seen here are a few hundred thousand clones, 70% to 90% observed once, and the top ten hold roughly 2.2%. Material: PBMCs or T cells enriched from blood (not recorded which). The receptor set was obtained from a man aged 30 to 39 who had recovered from COVID-19. Each CDR3 is given with its conserved first and last residue. The order of the fields is clone size, J gene, V gene, CDR3 protein. Size is omitted from some rows. Given values are once, few, many or a class for expanded clones.

>-|TRBJ1-2|TRBV6-2/TRBV6-3
CASSTHRDWSPYQGYTF
>-|TRBJ2-7|TRBV9
CASSVGLTGGEQYF
>-|TRBJ1-2|TRBV3-1/TRBV3-2
CASSQEGTGGYGYTF
>-|TRBJ1-5|TRBV19
CASTRGQGGNQPQHF
>-|TRBJ2-3|TRBV11-1
CASSLLAGGRHTQYF
>-|TRBJ1-3|TRBV7-9
CASSLGPGIDSGNTIYF
>-|TRBJ2-7|TRBV27
CASSLPSGREQYF
>-|TRBJ1-2|TRBV3-1/TRBV3-2
CASSQVGGVDYGYTF
>-|TRBJ1-1|TRBV9
CASSPGTEAFF
>once|TRBJ2-7|TRBV12-3/TRBV12-4
CASSSRGSREQYF
>-|TRBJ1-1|TRBV29-1
CSAGQGAINTEAFF
>-|TRBJ2-5|TRBV3-1/TRBV3-2
CASSQEMAGETQYF
>many|TRBJ1-2|TRBV14
CASGRDRTYGYTF
>-|TRBJ2-3|TRBV19
CASSAVSRSTDTQYF
>-|TRBJ2-3|TRBV18
CASSLGQSTDTQYF
>-|TRBJ2-5|TRBV4-3
CASSQDPPGAQETQYF
>-|TRBJ2-1|TRBV9
CASSHPTGGGAANEQFF
>-|TRBJ2-2|TRBV5-1
CASSLSPGVNGELFF
>-|TRBJ1-6|TRBV27
CAIQQWGGPLHF
>-|TRBJ1-2|TRBV7-9
CASSTTQGGYGYTF
>-|TRBJ1-2|TRBV30
CAWSGQGGSYTF
>-|TRBJ1-5|TRBV19
CASSIGLRGNQPQHF
>-|TRBJ1-6|TRBV9
CASSPGAEIGSPLHF
>once|TRBJ1-2|TRBV6-5
CASSPRDRGDGYTF
>few|TRBJ1-2|TRBV19
CASTNVRGYTF
>once|TRBJ2-7|TRBV7-2
CASSFDRSYEQYF
>-|TRBJ2-3|TRBV7-3
CASSEFSGRTDTQYF
>-|TRBJ1-1|TRBV5-4
CASSPGGVQNTEAFF
>-|TRBJ2-7|TRBV7-5
CARSPRGVGQAIRYEQYF
>-|TRBJ1-4|TRBV19
CASSISGQGFNEKLFF
>-|TRBJ2-2|TRBV27
CASSLIRRQPAGELFF